The rows below give T cell receptor beta chains drawn from one sample of a study of blood T cell repertoires in COVID-19. Repertoires were generated with immunoSEQ multiplex PCR, while TCRdb's copy carries only in-frame clones and drops some. The table records 190,000 or so clones, 85% to 90% of them present only once. Input material: peripheral blood. The origin of the receptors is a man aged 55 to 70 who had recovered from COVID-19. Each CDR3 is given with its conserved first and last residue. Each record gives: V gene, clone size, J gene, CDR3 length, D gene, CDR3 DNA, CDR3 protein. A D gene is named only where the DNA matches it firmly. A clone size is listed for some rows: how often the clone was seen (once, few, many), or a class if it is expanded.

TRBV15	NA	TRBJ1-2	15	TRBD1	TGTGCCACCAGCAGAGCGGACAGGTTGAACTATGGCTACACCTTC	CATSRADRLNYGYTF
TRBV3-1/TRBV3-2	once	TRBJ2-4	15	NA	TGTGCCAGCAGCCAAGATCCCGACTATCTGAACATTCAGTACTTC	CASSQDPDYLNIQYF
TRBV18	NA	TRBJ1-1	13	NA	TGTGCCAGCTCACCAGTACTCAACACTGAAGCTTTCTTT	CASSPVLNTEAFF
TRBV21-1	NA	TRBJ1-4	16	NA	TGTGCCAGCAGCGGGAGACGGGGAGGGGTTGATGAAAAACTGTTTTTT	CASSGRRGGVDEKLFF
TRBV7-2	NA	TRBJ1-6	14	NA	TGTGCCAGCACCAAAGAGGCAGATAATTCACCCCTCCACTTT	CASTKEADNSPLHF
TRBV29-1	NA	TRBJ1-2	13	NA	TGCAGCGTTGAGAGTCTCGGTAACCATGGCTACACCTTC	CSVESLGNHGYTF
TRBV15	NA	TRBJ2-5	14	TRBD2	TGTGCCACCCGACCGGGACTAGAAGGAAAGACCCAGTACTTC	CATRPGLEGKTQYF
TRBV5-1	NA	TRBJ2-1	16	TRBD2	TGCGCCAGCAGCTTTACTAGCGGGAGCTCCTACAATGAGCAGTTCTTC	CASSFTSGSSYNEQFF
TRBV3-1/TRBV3-2	NA	TRBJ1-5	16	NA	TGTGCCAGCAGCCCCGGGGCAGGGGCGAGCAATCAGCCCCAGCATTTT	CASSPGAGASNQPQHF
TRBV6-5	few	TRBJ1-2	13	NA	TGTGCCAGCAGTCCCACCCCGAATCGGGGCTACACCTTC	CASSPTPNRGYTF
TRBV5-1	NA	TRBJ1-1	13	NA	TGCGCCAGCAGCTTCGGTTTAAACACTGAAGCTTTCTTT	CASSFGLNTEAFF
TRBV19	few	TRBJ2-1	18	TRBD2	TGTGCCAGTAGTATGCTACTAGCGGGCACCTCTTTCTACAATGAGCAGTTCTTC	CASSMLLAGTSFYNEQFF
TRBV28	NA	TRBJ1-2	12	NA	TGTGCCAGCGTGACTGGGGCTGGTGCCTACACCTTC	CASVTGAGAYTF
TRBV5-1	NA	TRBJ1-4	15	NA	TGCGCCAGCAGCTCCAATGGAGGGGTCAATGAAAAACTGTTTTTT	CASSSNGGVNEKLFF
TRBV6-4	NA	TRBJ2-1	16	NA	TGTGCCAGCAGTCTTGGAGATGCTCGGACCTACAATGAGCAGTTCTTC	CASSLGDARTYNEQFF
TRBV5-4	NA	TRBJ2-1	12	NA	TGTGCCAGCAGCTTGGCCTATGCTGAGCAGTTCTTC	CASSLAYAEQFF
TRBV11-2	NA	TRBJ1-6	13	NA	TGTGCCAGCAGCTTATCAAGCGAATCACCCCTCCACTTT	CASSLSSESPLHF
TRBV28	once	TRBJ2-3	14	TRBD2	TGTGCCAGCAGTTCGGGGGGGTCAACAGATACGCAGTATTTT	CASSSGGSTDTQYF
TRBV30	NA	TRBJ1-4	16	TRBD1	TGTGCCTGGAGTGGGGACGGACAGGGGTTCGGTGAAAAACTGTTTTTT	CAWSGDGQGFGEKLFF
TRBV19	NA	TRBJ2-1	15	TRBD2	TGTGCCAGTAGTCCAGGACTAGCGGGAGAACATGAGCAGTTCTTC	CASSPGLAGEHEQFF
TRBV27	NA	TRBJ1-2	15	NA	TGTGCCAGCAGTGCAGGACAGAGTGTATCCTATGGCTACACCTTC	CASSAGQSVSYGYTF
TRBV3-1/TRBV3-2	NA	TRBJ2-7	14	TRBD1	TGTGCCAGCAGCCCCCGGGACAGGGGCGGGGAGCAGTACTTC	CASSPRDRGGEQYF
TRBV18	NA	TRBJ2-2	13	NA	TGTGCCAGCTCAGTACAGAACACCGGGGAGCTGTTTTTT	CASSVQNTGELFF
TRBV4-1	NA	TRBJ1-3	18	TRBD1	TGCGCCAGCAGCCAAGATGCGTTGGGACAGGGGGCTGGAAACACCATATATTTT	CASSQDALGQGAGNTIYF
TRBV5-6	NA	TRBJ2-7	14	NA	TGTGCCAGCAGCTTCCAGGGCGGACATTACGAGCAGTACTTC	CASSFQGGHYEQYF
TRBV28	NA	TRBJ2-5	14	NA	TGTGCCAGCAGTGCCCAAGGGACAACGGAGACCCAGTACTTC	CASSAQGTTETQYF
TRBV19	NA	TRBJ1-2	18	TRBD1	TGTGCCAGTACCACGAAAAGGGCAGGGGGCCCACCTTCCTATGGCTACACCTTC	CASTTKRAGGPPSYGYTF
TRBV7-2	NA	TRBJ2-1	16	TRBD2	TGTGCCAGCAGCTTATGGGGGACTAGCGGGCTGAATGAGCAGTTCTTC	CASSLWGTSGLNEQFF
TRBV28	NA	TRBJ2-3	16	TRBD2	TGTGCCAGCAGTTCCGCGACTAGCGGGAGAACAGATACGCAGTATTTT	CASSSATSGRTDTQYF
TRBV9	NA	TRBJ2-3	16	TRBD2	TGTGCCAGCAGCGTAGTCGGAGCGGGAGGCACAGATACGCAGTATTTT	CASSVVGAGGTDTQYF
TRBV7-2	NA	TRBJ2-3	14	NA	TGTGCCAGCAAAACAAGGGGGAGCACAGATACGCAGTATTTT	CASKTRGSTDTQYF
TRBV9	NA	TRBJ2-1	15	TRBD2	TGTGCCAGCGGCGCGGGGGTGGGTTTCTTCAATGAGCAGTTCTTC	CASGAGVGFFNEQFF
TRBV6-6	NA	TRBJ1-1	15	NA	TGTGCCAGCAGTTCGGAGGGGCTAGGAAGCACTGAAGCTTTCTTT	CASSSEGLGSTEAFF
TRBV9	NA	TRBJ2-7	15	NA	TGTGCCAGCAGCGTAGGAGGTTGGGGGGTCTACGAGCAGTACTTC	CASSVGGWGVYEQYF
TRBV5-1	NA	TRBJ2-2	14	NA	TGCGCCAGCAGCTTGGAACATTACACCGGGGAGCTGTTTTTT	CASSLEHYTGELFF
TRBV15	NA	TRBJ2-1	14	TRBD2	TGTGCCACCAGTAGAGCGGGGGTAAACAATGAGCAGTTCTTC	CATSRAGVNNEQFF
TRBV7-2	NA	TRBJ1-1	14	TRBD1	TGTGCCTCCGGACAGGCTCCCGTGAACACTGAAGCTTTCTTT	CASGQAPVNTEAFF
TRBV7-6	NA	TRBJ2-1	16	TRBD1	TGTGCCAGCAGCCGGACAGGGGGCGCCTCCTACAATGAGCAGTTCTTC	CASSRTGGASYNEQFF
TRBV5-1	NA	TRBJ1-1	15	NA	TGCGCCAGCAGCTTGGAGGAGGTCATGAACACTGAAGCTTTCTTT	CASSLEEVMNTEAFF
TRBV19	NA	TRBJ1-1	14	TRBD1	TGTGCCAGTAGTTCTTCTGGACAGGGTAGATACGCTTTCTTT	CASSSSGQGRYAFF
TRBV30	few	TRBJ1-6	16	NA	TGTGCCTGGAGTGTACATGGTACCCCGGGAAATTCACCCCTCCACTTT	CAWSVHGTPGNSPLHF
TRBV5-4	NA	TRBJ2-1	15	NA	TGTGCCAGCAGCTTCGGAGGGCCTGGGCGGAATGAGCAGTTCTTC	CASSFGGPGRNEQFF
TRBV5-4	few	TRBJ2-1	13	NA	TGTGCCAGCAGCCGCCAGGGTTCCGATGAGCAGTTCTTC	CASSRQGSDEQFF
TRBV30	NA	TRBJ2-2	15	NA	TGTGCCTGGTCGGGAAGGGTTAAAGGTTCCGGGGAGCTGTTTTTT	CAWSGRVKGSGELFF
TRBV28	once	TRBJ2-3	16	TRBD2	TGTGCCAGCAGTCCTAGCGGGAGGGCCCTCGCAGATACGCAGTATTTT	CASSPSGRALADTQYF
TRBV5-1	NA	TRBJ1-1	13	NA	TGCGCCAGCAGAATACAGGGGAACACTGAAGCTTTCTTT	CASRIQGNTEAFF
TRBV7-2	NA	TRBJ2-2	16	NA	TGTGCCAGCAGTCAATTGAGCGGGCCGAACACCGGGGAGCTGTTTTTT	CASSQLSGPNTGELFF
TRBV19	NA	TRBJ2-4	14	TRBD2	TGTGCCAGTAGTATAGGGACTAGCTGGGACATTCAGTACTTC	CASSIGTSWDIQYF
TRBV10-3	NA	TRBJ2-6	17	NA	TGTGCCATCAGCGATCCCAGGAACAGCTCTGGGGCCAACGTCCTGACTTTC	CAISDPRNSSGANVLTF
TRBV7-2	NA	TRBJ1-5	15	NA	TGTGCCAGCAGCTTAAGACCTCAGGGGAATCAGCCCCAGCATTTT	CASSLRPQGNQPQHF
TRBV7-3	once	TRBJ2-3	16	NA	TGTGCCAGCAGCCGGTACGCGGCTAGCGACACAGATACGCAGTATTTT	CASSRYAASDTDTQYF
TRBV19	once	TRBJ2-7	14	TRBD2	TGTGCCACCTGTAGCGGGATAGCGTCCTACGAGCAGTACTTC	CATCSGIASYEQYF
TRBV30	NA	TRBJ2-3	16	TRBD2	TGTGCCTGGAGTGTAGGAGCTAGCGGGGGGGCGGATACGCAGTATTTT	CAWSVGASGGADTQYF
TRBV29-1	once	TRBJ2-7	12	NA	TGCAGCGCCGCTGGACTATACTACGAGCAGTACTTC	CSAAGLYYEQYF
TRBV6-5	NA	TRBJ1-3	14	TRBD1	TGTGCCAGCAGTCCGACAGGGTCTGGAAACACCATATATTTT	CASSPTGSGNTIYF
TRBV29-1	once	TRBJ2-1	14	NA	TGCAGCGTTGTCCCCATTAGCAGGGGCAATGAGCAGTTCTTC	CSVVPISRGNEQFF